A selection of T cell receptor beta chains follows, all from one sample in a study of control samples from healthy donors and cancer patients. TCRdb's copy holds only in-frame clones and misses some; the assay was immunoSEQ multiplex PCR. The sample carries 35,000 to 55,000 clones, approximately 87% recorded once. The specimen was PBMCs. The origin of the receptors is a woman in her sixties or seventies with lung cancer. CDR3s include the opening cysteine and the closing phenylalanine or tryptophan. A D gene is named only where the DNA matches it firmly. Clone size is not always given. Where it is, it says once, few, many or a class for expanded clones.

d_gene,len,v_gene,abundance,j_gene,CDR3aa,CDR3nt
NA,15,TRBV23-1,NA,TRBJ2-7,CASSQRDLRAYEQYF,TGCGCCAGCAGTCAAAGGGACCTGAGGGCCTACGAGCAGTACTTC
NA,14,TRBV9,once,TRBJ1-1,CASSVGGLGGEAFF,TGTGCCAGCAGCGTAGGAGGGTTGGGGGGTGAAGCTTTCTTT
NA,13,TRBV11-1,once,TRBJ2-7,CASSLERTNEQYF,TGTGCCAGCAGCTTAGAGAGGACAAACGAGCAGTACTTC
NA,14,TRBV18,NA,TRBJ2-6,CASSPSSGANVLTF,TGTGCCAGCTCACCCAGCTCTGGGGCCAACGTCCTGACTTTC
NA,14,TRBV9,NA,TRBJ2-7,CASSAGRSSYEQYF,TGTGCCAGCAGCGCAGGACGGAGCAGCTACGAGCAGTACTTC
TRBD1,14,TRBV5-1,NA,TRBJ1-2,CASSRDRGNYGYTF,TGCGCCAGCAGTCGGGACAGGGGCAACTATGGCTACACCTTC
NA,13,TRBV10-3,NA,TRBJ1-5,CAISESTRVPQHF,TGTGCCATCAGTGAGTCGACTCGAGTCCCCCAGCATTTT
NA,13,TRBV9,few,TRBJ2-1,CASSVAGNNEQFF,TGTGCCAGCAGCGTAGCAGGGAACAATGAGCAGTTCTTC
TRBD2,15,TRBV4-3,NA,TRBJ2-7,CASSGGRGRALEQYF,TGCGCCAGCAGCGGGGGTCGAGGGAGGGCCCTCGAGCAGTACTTC
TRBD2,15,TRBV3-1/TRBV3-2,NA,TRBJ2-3,CASSQLAGDADTQYF,TGTGCCAGCAGCCAACTAGCGGGAGACGCAGATACGCAGTATTTT
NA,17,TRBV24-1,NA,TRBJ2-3,CATSDPQGLVGTDTQYF,TGTGCCACCAGTGACCCCCAGGGTTTGGTGGGCACAGATACGCAGTATTTT
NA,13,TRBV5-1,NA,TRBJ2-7,CASSLTIACEQYF,TGCGCCAGCAGCTTGACGATAGCCTGCGAGCAGTACTTC
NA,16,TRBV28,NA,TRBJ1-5,CASSLVRDGVAQPQHF,TGTGCCAGCAGTTTAGTGAGGGACGGGGTGGCTCAGCCCCAGCATTTT
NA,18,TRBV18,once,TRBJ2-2,CASSPSRGGETNTGELFF,TGTGCCAGCTCACCATCCCGAGGGGGGGAAACGAACACCGGGGAGCTGTTTTTT
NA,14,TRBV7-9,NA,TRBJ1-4,CASSLAGVNEKLFF,TGTGCCAGCAGCTTAGCGGGGGTGAACGAAAAACTGTTTTTT
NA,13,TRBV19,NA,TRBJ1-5,CASSSSDDQPQHF,TGTGCCAGTAGTAGCTCCGATGATCAGCCCCAGCATTTT
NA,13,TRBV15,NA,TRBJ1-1,CATSRDSTDEAFF,TGTGCCACCAGCAGAGATTCGACGGACGAAGCTTTCTTT
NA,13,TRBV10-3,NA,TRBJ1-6,CAISSVRNSPLHF,TGTGCCATCAGTTCTGTCCGGAATTCACCCCTCCACTTT
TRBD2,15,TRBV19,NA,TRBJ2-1,CASSLAGLSYNEQFF,TGTGCCAGTAGTTTAGCGGGCCTCTCCTACAATGAGCAGTTCTTC
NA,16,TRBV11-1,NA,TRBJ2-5,CASSIHGAQLGETQYF,TGTGCCAGCAGCATCCACGGGGCGCAACTGGGGGAGACCCAGTACTTC
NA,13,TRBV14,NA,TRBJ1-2,CASSQGGGAGYTF,TGTGCCAGCAGCCAAGGCGGAGGGGCCGGCTACACCTTC
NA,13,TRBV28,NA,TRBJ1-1,CASLGEWGTEAFF,TGTGCCAGCCTGGGGGAGTGGGGCACTGAAGCTTTCTTT
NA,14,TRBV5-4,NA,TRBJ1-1,CASSWRGSNTEAFF,TGTGCCAGCAGCTGGAGGGGTTCTAACACTGAAGCTTTCTTT
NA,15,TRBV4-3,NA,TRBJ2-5,CASSLGTQARETQYF,TGCGCCAGCAGCCTCGGGACTCAGGCTAGAGAGACCCAGTACTTC
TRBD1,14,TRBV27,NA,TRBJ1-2,CASSPIDRGYGYTF,TGTGCCAGCAGTCCGATAGACAGGGGCTATGGCTACACCTTC
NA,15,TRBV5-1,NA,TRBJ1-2,CASSLAPGGAGGYTF,TGCGCCAGCAGCTTGGCCCCTGGGGGGGCAGGTGGCTACACCTTC
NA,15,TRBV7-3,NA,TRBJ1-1,CASSPQTAEGTEAFF,TGTGCCAGCAGCCCGCAGACAGCCGAGGGCACTGAAGCTTTCTTT
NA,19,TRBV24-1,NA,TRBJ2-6,CATSDTPPGEWSGANVLTF,TGTGCCACCAGTGATACCCCCCCCGGGGAGTGGTCTGGGGCCAACGTCCTGACTTTC
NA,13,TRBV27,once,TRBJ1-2,CASSLGQLYGYTF,TGTGCCAGCAGTTTGGGTCAGCTCTATGGCTACACCTTC
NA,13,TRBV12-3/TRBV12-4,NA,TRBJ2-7,CASSLGGSYEQYF,TGTGCCAGCAGTTTAGGGGGGTCCTACGAGCAGTACTTC
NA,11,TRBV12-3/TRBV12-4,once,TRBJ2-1,CASLRGNEQFF,TGTGCCAGCCTCAGAGGCAATGAGCAGTTCTTC
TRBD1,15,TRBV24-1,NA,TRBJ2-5,CATSDGQGAVETQYF,TGTGCCACCAGTGATGGACAGGGGGCTGTAGAGACCCAGTACTTC
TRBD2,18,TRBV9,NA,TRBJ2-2,CASSVEGLAGKNTGELFF,TGTGCCAGCAGCGTAGAAGGACTAGCGGGGAAGAACACCGGGGAGCTGTTTTTT
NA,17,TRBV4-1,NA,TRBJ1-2,CASSHHLLRGTGIGYTF,TGCGCCAGCAGCCACCATCTCCTACGGGGGACGGGCATCGGCTACACCTTC
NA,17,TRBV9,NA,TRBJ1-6,CASSVVAEWSLHSPLHF,TGTGCCAGCAGCGTAGTAGCAGAGTGGAGCCTTCATTCACCCCTCCACTTT
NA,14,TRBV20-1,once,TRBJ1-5,CSASLGQPNQPQHF,TGCAGTGCTAGTCTAGGACAGCCCAATCAGCCCCAGCATTTT
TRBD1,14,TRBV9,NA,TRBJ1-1,CASRETGDRTEAFF,TGTGCCAGCAGAGAGACAGGGGATCGCACTGAAGCTTTCTTT
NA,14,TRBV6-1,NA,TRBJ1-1,CASSDPLLGTEAFF,TGTGCCAGCAGTGATCCTCTGCTTGGCACTGAAGCTTTCTTT
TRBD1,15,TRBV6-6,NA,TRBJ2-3,CASGAPGQDTDTQYF,TGTGCCAGCGGTGCCCCGGGACAGGACACAGATACGCAGTATTTT
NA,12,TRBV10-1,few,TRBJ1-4,CATSPDYEKLFF,TGCGCCACCTCGCCAGATTATGAAAAACTGTTTTTT
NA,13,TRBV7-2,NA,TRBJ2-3,CASSSKNTDTQYF,TGTGCCAGCAGCTCAAAAAATACAGATACGCAGTATTTT
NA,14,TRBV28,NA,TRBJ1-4,CASSLSQFNEKLFF,TGTGCCAGCAGTTTATCCCAGTTTAATGAAAAACTGTTTTTT
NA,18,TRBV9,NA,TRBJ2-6,CASSVALTIDSGANVLTF,TGTGCCAGCAGCGTAGCTCTCACAATTGACTCTGGGGCCAACGTCCTGACTTTC
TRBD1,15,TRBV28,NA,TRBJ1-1,CASNPGTVVYTEAFF,TGTGCCAGCAATCCGGGGACAGTGGTGTACACTGAAGCTTTCTTT
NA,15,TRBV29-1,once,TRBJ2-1,CSVEAPRGPYNEQFF,TGCAGCGTTGAAGCGCCCAGGGGACCCTACAATGAGCAGTTCTTC
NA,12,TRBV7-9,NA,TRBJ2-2,CASSYLAGELFF,TGTGCCAGCAGCTATTTAGCCGGGGAGCTGTTTTTT
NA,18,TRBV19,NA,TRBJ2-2,CASSIAGELPGGTGELFF,TGTGCCAGTAGTATAGCTGGGGAACTCCCCGGCGGGACCGGGGAGCTGTTTTTT
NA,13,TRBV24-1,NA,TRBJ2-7,CATSWTGTYEQYF,TGTGCCACCAGCTGGACTGGGACCTACGAGCAGTACTTC
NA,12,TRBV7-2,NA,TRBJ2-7,CASTRAGYEQYF,TGTGCCAGCACCCGAGCGGGTTACGAGCAGTACTTC
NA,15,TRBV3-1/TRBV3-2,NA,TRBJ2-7,CASSYQSTSSYEQYF,TGTGCCAGCAGCTATCAATCGACTAGCTCCTACGAGCAGTACTTC
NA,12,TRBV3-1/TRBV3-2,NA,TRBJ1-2,CASSQGVGGYTF,TGTGCCAGCAGCCAAGGGGTTGGTGGCTACACCTTC
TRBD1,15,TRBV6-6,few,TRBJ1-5,CASSRGQGRNQPQHF,TGTGCCAGCAGCCGAGGACAGGGACGCAATCAGCCCCAGCATTTT
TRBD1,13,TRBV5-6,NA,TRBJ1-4,CASSSAHTGQGFF,TGTGCCAGCAGCTCCGCTCACACCGGACAGGGCTTTTTT
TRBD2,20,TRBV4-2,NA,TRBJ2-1,CASSQDVSGRISFSYNEQFF,TGTGCCAGCAGCCAAGATGTGTCCGGGAGGATTTCCTTCTCCTACAATGAGCAGTTCTTC
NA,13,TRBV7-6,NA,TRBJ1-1,CASSFSEEAEAFF,TGTGCCAGCAGCTTTAGCGAGGAGGCTGAAGCTTTCTTT
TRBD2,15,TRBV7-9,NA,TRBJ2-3,CASRGTSGRGDTQYF,TGTGCCAGCAGAGGGACTAGCGGGAGAGGTGATACGCAGTATTTT
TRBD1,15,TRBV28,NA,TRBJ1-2,CASSPRTGGPYGYTF,TGTGCCAGCAGTCCCCGGACAGGGGGTCCCTATGGCTACACCTTC
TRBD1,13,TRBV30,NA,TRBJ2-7,CAFSTGEAREQYF,TGTGCCTTCTCGACAGGGGAAGCTCGCGAGCAGTACTTC
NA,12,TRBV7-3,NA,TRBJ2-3,CASSPDTDTQYF,TGTGCCAGCAGCCCCGACACAGATACGCAGTATTTT
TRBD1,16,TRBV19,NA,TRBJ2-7,CASSLRGTGGPYEQYF,TGTGCCAGTAGTCTAAGGGGGACAGGGGGCCCCTACGAGCAGTACTTC